This TCR beta chain was profiled in a study of T cells in Graves' hyperthyroidism and ophthalmopathy. The CDR3 consists of 15 residues. V shed 5 bases and J 9 bases; nucleotides not matched to a gene: 6. CDR1 is LNHDA, CDR2 SQIVND, per germline (reference sequence). The source material, RNA transcripts, was used to amplify TCR beta CDR3 regions. First-round RT-PCR targeting the TCR CDR3 was performed with the HTBI primer set. Via MiXCR, TCRdb re-called the multiplex PCR reads, giving one row per CDR3 protein. Of some 690,000 distinct CDR3 sequences in the sample, 15% to 20% were seen once. Input material: blood. The V and J genes are TRBV19 and TRBJ2-1; 14 nucleotides agree with TRBD2. The TCR comes from a man aged 50 or older with Graves' hyperthyroidism. The CDR3 nucleotides read TGTGCCAGTAGTGGACTAGCGGGAGGTTACGGTGAGCAGTTCTTC. Protein: CASSGLAGGYGEQFF.